This is a list of T cell receptor beta chains from one sample in a study of radiotherapy plus CTLA-4 blockade in lung cancer. Sequenced by immunoSEQ multiplex PCR; TCRdb stores in-frame clones only, minus some. This sample has just over 60,000 clones, with approximately 75% found just once. This specimen consisted of peripheral blood, obtained from a patient treated with radiotherapy plus ipilimumab. All receptors derive from a human donor with non-small cell lung cancer who had a complete response to radiotherapy plus ipilimumab. Each CDR3 is given with its conserved first and last residue. The order of the fields is D gene, V gene, clone size, J gene, CDR3 protein, CDR3 DNA. D genes are given only for firm matches. For some rows the clone size is stated as once, few or many, or as a class when expanded; others skip it.

>NA|TRBV19|few|TRBJ1-2
CASSSSYGYTF
TGTGCCAGTAGTAGCAGTTACGGCTACACCTTC
>TRBD1|TRBV18|NA|TRBJ1-5
CASSPSPGGSNQPQHF
TGTGCCAGCTCACCATCGCCAGGGGGCTCGAATCAGCCCCAGCATTTT
>NA|TRBV18|NA|TRBJ1-5
CASAPGSNQPQHF
TGTGCCAGCGCACCCGGGTCCAATCAGCCCCAGCATTTT
>TRBD1|TRBV27|NA|TRBJ1-2
CASSPGGDNYGYTF
TGTGCCAGCAGTCCAGGGGGGGATAACTATGGCTACACCTTC
>NA|TRBV7-9|NA|TRBJ1-1
CASSFSRNTEAFF
TGTGCCAGCAGCTTCTCCAGGAACACTGAAGCTTTCTTT
>TRBD2|TRBV11-2|NA|TRBJ2-2
CASSLGAGAWTGELFF
TGTGCCAGCAGCTTAGGGGCGGGAGCGTGGACCGGGGAGCTGTTTTTT
>NA|TRBV7-8|few|TRBJ2-5
CASSRLLGYGETQYF
TGTGCCAGCAGCCGCCTTTTGGGGTACGGGGAGACCCAGTACTTC
>TRBD2|TRBV29-1|NA|TRBJ2-2
CSVGTSGRARELFF
TGCAGCGTGGGAACTAGCGGGAGGGCCCGGGAGCTGTTTTTT
>NA|TRBV2|NA|TRBJ1-1
CASRPGVEREAFF
TGTGCCAGCAGACCGGGAGTTGAGCGTGAAGCTTTCTTT
>TRBD1|TRBV7-8|NA|TRBJ1-1
CASSFTGTVNTEAFF
TGTGCCAGCAGCTTCACCGGGACAGTGAACACTGAAGCTTTCTTT
>NA|TRBV7-2|NA|TRBJ2-3
CASSGTPTDTQYF
TGTGCCAGCAGCGGCACTCCCACAGATACGCAGTATTTT
>NA|TRBV4-1|NA|TRBJ1-1
CASSPLVIARSETLNTEAFF
TGCGCCAGCAGCCCCCTAGTCATTGCCCGTTCAGAAACTTTGAACACTGAAGCTTTCTTT
>TRBD1|TRBV5-1|NA|TRBJ2-5
CASSRTGEAQETQYF
TGCGCCAGCAGCCGGACAGGGGAGGCTCAAGAGACCCAGTACTTC